The rows below give T cell receptor beta chains drawn from one sample of a study of beta chain features in type 1 diabetes. The repertoire was sequenced with immunoSEQ multiplex PCR; TCRdb's copy has only in-frame clones and lacks some. The sample has about 41,000 clones, around 63% seen once. Sequences were obtained from Tregs from blood. Receptors were obtained from a man younger than 45 with type 1 diabetes. Some clones in this sample may be carry-over from other donors' samples. The conserved cysteine and the conserved F or W are not part of the CDR3 here. A D gene is named only where the DNA matches it firmly. Clone size appears in some rows only: once, few, many, or a class for an expanded clone.

J | size | D | V | CDR3
TRBJ2-7 | - | - | TRBV6-1 | ASSVRGGYEQY
TRBJ1-4 | - | - | TRBV7-9 | ASSLHRLNEKLF
TRBJ2-5 | few | TRBD1 | TRBV5-8 | ASSLGQLQETQY
TRBJ2-2 | - | - | TRBV6-1 | ASKERRGPGELF
TRBJ2-4 | - | TRBD1 | TRBV4-1 | ASSQDPEQGNIQY
TRBJ1-4 | - | - | TRBV9 | ASSVGPGDGEKLF
TRBJ1-4 | - | TRBD1 | TRBV29-1 | SVRTGFEKLF
TRBJ2-1 | - | TRBD2 | TRBV11-1 | ASSLEAGGRVSNEQF
TRBJ2-2 | once | - | TRBV9 | ASSGYAGELF
TRBJ2-7 | few | TRBD1 | TRBV29-1 | SVRGQGAGEQY
TRBJ1-2 | - | - | TRBV5-4 | ASSPTRVYGYT
TRBJ1-1 | - | TRBD1 | TRBV27 | ASRSGIGTVNTEAF
TRBJ2-2 | - | TRBD2 | TRBV10-3 | AISSLGTSGAGELF
TRBJ2-3 | - | TRBD2 | TRBV7-2 | ASSFQGLAGKDTQY
TRBJ2-2 | - | - | TRBV28 | ASSGSWGANTGELF
TRBJ2-1 | - | TRBD1 | TRBV4-2 | ASSQGQGPYNEQF
TRBJ2-7 | - | TRBD1 | TRBV29-1 | SVEDPGQRYEQY
TRBJ1-4 | - | TRBD1 | TRBV29-1 | SVVGQPNEKLF
TRBJ2-5 | - | TRBD1 | TRBV5-1 | ASSTGGSETQY
TRBJ2-7 | - | - | TRBV5-1 | ASSSDSRVRYEQY
TRBJ2-1 | - | TRBD2 | TRBV9 | ASSEESGGAYNEQF
TRBJ1-1 | - | - | TRBV5-1 | ASRTANTEAF
TRBJ2-7 | - | TRBD1 | TRBV28 | ASSRQGSSYEQY
- | - | TRBD1 | TRBV18 | ASSPQTGAEQY
TRBJ2-5 | - | TRBD2 | TRBV5-1 | ASSPPLAGDQETQY
TRBJ2-7 | few | TRBD2 | TRBV4-3 | ASSQGAGGSYEQY
TRBJ1-6 | - | - | TRBV19 | ASQGIGSPLH
TRBJ1-5 | - | - | TRBV6-1 | ASRTTDEPQH
TRBJ2-1 | - | TRBD2 | TRBV11-1 | ASSGRTSGGPNEQF
TRBJ1-5 | few | TRBD1 | TRBV4-2 | ASSRDSWSNQPQH
TRBJ2-1 | few | - | TRBV6-6 | ASSPDSYNEQF
TRBJ1-2 | - | - | TRBV4-3 | ASSQFPSGINGYT
TRBJ2-1 | - | TRBD2 | TRBV5-4 | ASSLRASGYNEQF
TRBJ1-2 | - | - | TRBV18 | ASSPQDSVLYGYT
TRBJ2-1 | once | TRBD1 | TRBV27 | ASSYRDRDKQF
TRBJ2-1 | - | - | TRBV18 | ASSPAGNEQF
TRBJ2-1 | - | - | TRBV7-3 | ASSAEVRSERF
TRBJ2-4 | - | TRBD1 | TRBV20-1 | SAPGQGPQY
TRBJ1-5 | - | - | TRBV5-3 | ARSLGAERQPQH
TRBJ2-5 | - | - | TRBV5-1 | ASSLNLQETQY
TRBJ1-1 | - | - | TRBV7-2 | ASRLTANTEAF
TRBJ1-2 | - | - | TRBV5-6 | ASGKRGIGYGYT
- | - | TRBD2 | TRBV28 | ASRASGGTTAPYEQY
TRBJ2-7 | - | TRBD2 | TRBV11-2 | ASSSSGSGGYYEQY
TRBJ2-6 | - | - | TRBV6-5 | ASSYFGSGANVLT
TRBJ2-5 | - | TRBD1 | TRBV29-1 | SGGDRVKTQY
TRBJ1-2 | - | - | TRBV7-2 | ASSFKGGAVNYGYT
TRBJ2-3 | - | TRBD2 | TRBV18 | ASSPRLAGEDTQY
TRBJ1-5 | few | - | TRBV29-1 | SVGTGTPNQPQH
TRBJ2-7 | - | - | TRBV18 | ASSSQGYEQY
TRBJ1-2 | - | TRBD1 | TRBV28 | ASSLSEGQGYYGYT
TRBJ1-1 | once | - | TRBV19 | ASSSSPGRGAAEAF
TRBJ1-2 | - | TRBD1 | TRBV6-5 | ASPTGGGYT
TRBJ2-3 | - | - | TRBV5-4 | ASSVGTSYQTDTQY
TRBJ2-1 | few | TRBD2 | TRBV7-9 | ASSNSPLAGEF
TRBJ2-3 | - | - | TRBV7-9 | ASSFLRTAPPDTQY
TRBJ1-2 | - | - | TRBV28 | ASSTPSRGAYGYT
TRBJ2-3 | - | TRBD2 | TRBV5-4 | ASRPGLAGGTDTQY
TRBJ2-5 | - | TRBD2 | TRBV5-1 | ASSLSSGGEETQY